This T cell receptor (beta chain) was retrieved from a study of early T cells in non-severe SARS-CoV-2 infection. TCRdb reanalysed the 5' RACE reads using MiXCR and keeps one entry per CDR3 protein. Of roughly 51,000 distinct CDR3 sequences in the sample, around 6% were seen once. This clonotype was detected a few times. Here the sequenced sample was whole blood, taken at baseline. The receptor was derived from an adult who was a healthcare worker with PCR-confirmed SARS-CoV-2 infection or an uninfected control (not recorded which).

The CDR3 nucleotides are TGTGCCAGCAGCCAAACGGCCGGCGGGACAGGGCTTAATTCACCCCTCCACTTT. Translation: CASSQTAGGTGLNSPLHF. The chain is built from TRBV14 and TRBJ1-6, with 9 nucleotides matching TRBD1. V was pared by 2 bases and J by 6 bases, with 11 bases of the junction left unmatched. This CDR3 has 18 residues. The germline CDR1 and CDR2 sequences are SGHDN and FVKESK.